The source of this TCR beta chain is a study of OX40 agonist ivuxolimab in advanced cancers. Study as a whole: In this cohort, patients received ivuxolimab, an agonistic anti-OX40 (CD134) antibody. The patients received ivuxolimab by intravenous route every 2 weeks at 0.01 to 10 mg/kg. Eligibility rules accepted prior anti-PD-1, anti-PD-L1 or anti-CTLA-4 therapy, and over 30% had some.

Only in-frame clones appear in the TCRdb table, and some are missing; sequencing was by immunoSEQ multiplex PCR. The data show tens of thousands of clones, roughly 90% seen once. Whole-study results and caveats: Some patients who did not respond also had low normalized T-cell clonal expansion.

After removal of 5 bases from V and 1 base from J, the junction contained 10 bases not matched to a gene. The CDR3 spans 16 residues. Per the germline V gene, CDR1 is SGHNT and CDR2 is YENEEA. With respect to this clone: The antigen is unknown.

The sample consisted of CD4+ or CD8+ T cells sorted from blood, taken in a trial of the OX40 agonist ivuxolimab. The TCR originated in an adult with an advanced solid tumor such as melanoma, head and neck, liver or kidney cancer. The chain has TRBV11-3 and TRBJ1-1; 7 bases are a match to TRBD1. DNA of the CDR3: TGTGCCAGCAGCCCCGTCCCAGGGGGGGAGAACACTGAAGCTTTCTTT. Translating gives CASSPVPGGENTEAFF.